One sample yielded the 2 T cell receptor beta chains listed below, sequenced in a study of control samples from healthy donors and cancer patients. This table comes from immunoSEQ multiplex PCR, and its TCRdb copy is limited to in-frame clones, with some not included. The top ten hold 2% to 3% of the sample, which has some 110,000 clones, 88% seen once. The sequenced sample was blood. The receptors shown here come from a woman in her 70s in good health.

This chain links TRBV6-2 or TRBV6-3 with TRBJ2-5; D may be TRBD1 (6 bases). There are 15 residues in the CDR3. The germline V gene has CDR1 MNHEY and CDR2 SVGEGT. V lost 5 bases, J lost 2 bases, and 15 bases lay in between. In DNA, the CDR3 is TGTGCCAGCAGTAGAGTGGGGGCTATTCAAGAGACCCAGTACTTC. Translated: CASSRVGAIQETQYF.

This clone was recorded only once. The genes are TRBV12-5 and TRBJ2-1; 11 bases line up with TRBD2. From germline, CDR1 is LGHNT and CDR2 FRNRAP. V lost 0 bases to trimming and J lost 5 bases; unmatched junction nucleotides: 6. The length of the CDR3 is 17 residues. The DNA of the CDR3 is TGTGCTAGTGGTTTGGTACTGGGACTAGCGGAAAACAATGAGCAGTTCTTC. This translates into CASGLVLGLAENNEQFF.